This T cell receptor beta chain was profiled in a study of T cell repertoires in cytomegalovirus infection. This clonotype was recorded at least ten times. The antigen remains undetermined. V was pared by 6 bases and J by 5 bases, with 17 bases of the junction left unmatched. There are 18 residues in the CDR3. CDR1 and CDR2 from the germline V gene are MDHEN and SYDVKM. TCRdb reprocessed the reads with MiXCR, giving one entry per CDR3 protein. The top ten clones hold approximately 14% of a sample with fewer than 850,000 distinct CDR3 sequences, under 35% of them seen once. The sequence came from a human donor in good health (CMV status not recorded). Some clones in this sample may be carry-over from other donors' samples. Sequenced here: cultured CD8+ T cells from PBMCs, sampled from culture after CMV antigen stimulation. V and J are TRBV28 and TRBJ2-3, with 10 positions matching TRBD2. The CDR3 reads CASRRPWLLAGTGDTQYF. CDR3 coding DNA: TGTGCCAGCAGACGCCCGTGGCTACTAGCGGGGACTGGAGATACGCAGTATTTT.